Reported below is one TCR beta chain. Its antigen is undetermined. This CDR3 comprises 17 residues. From germline, CDR1 is LGHNA and CDR2 YNFKEQ. Trimming removed 0 bases from V and 2 bases from J; junction bases left unmatched: 9. The sample originates from a study of lymphopenia after photon versus proton radiotherapy. Findings and caveats of the study: After the lymphocyte nadir, photon-treated repertoires showed oligoclonal expansion, especially of CD8+ Temra cells.

Produced via immunoSEQ multiplex PCR; TCRdb's table is partial and in-frame only. The sample includes 42,000 or so clones, under 85% of them seen just once. The material sequenced was peripheral blood, taken from a patient treated with proton-based radiotherapy. This rearrangement joins TRBV4-2 to TRBJ2-7, with 8 positions matching TRBD2. This sequence was found in a woman between 65 and 79 years old with pancreatic cancer. This chain's CDR3 is CASSQDALAGQTYEQYF. The CDR3, as DNA: TGTGCCAGCAGCCAAGATGCCCTAGCGGGCCAGACCTACGAGCAGTACTTC.